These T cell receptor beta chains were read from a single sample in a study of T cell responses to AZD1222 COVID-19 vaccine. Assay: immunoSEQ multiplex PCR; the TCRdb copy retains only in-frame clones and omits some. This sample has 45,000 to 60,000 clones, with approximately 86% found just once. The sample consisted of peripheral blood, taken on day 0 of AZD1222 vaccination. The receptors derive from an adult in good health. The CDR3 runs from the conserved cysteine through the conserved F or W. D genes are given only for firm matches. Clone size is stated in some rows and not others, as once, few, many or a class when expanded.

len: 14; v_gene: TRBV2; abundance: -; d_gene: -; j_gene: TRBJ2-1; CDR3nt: TGTGCCAGCAGCGAAAAGGGAGATCTTTTAGATCGGTTCTTC; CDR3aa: CASSEKGDLLDRFF
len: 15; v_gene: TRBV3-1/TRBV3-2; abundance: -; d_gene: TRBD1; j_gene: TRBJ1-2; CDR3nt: TGTGCCAGCAGCCCCACTGGGGGGACAGGGGCCGGCTACACCTTC; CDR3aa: CASSPTGGTGAGYTF
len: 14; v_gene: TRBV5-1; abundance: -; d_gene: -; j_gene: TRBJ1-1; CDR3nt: TGCGCCAGCAGCCCACAGGAGGGAGGCACTGAAGCTTTCTTT; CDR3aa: CASSPQEGGTEAFF
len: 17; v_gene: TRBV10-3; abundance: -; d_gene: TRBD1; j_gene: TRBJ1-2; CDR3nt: TGTGCCATCAGTGAGTCCCGGACAGGGGGCTCCATTGATGGCTACACCTTC; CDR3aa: CAISESRTGGSIDGYTF
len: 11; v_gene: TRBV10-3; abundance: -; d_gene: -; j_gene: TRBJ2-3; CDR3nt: TGTGCCTCCACTAGCACAGATACGCAGTATTTT; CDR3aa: CASTSTDTQYF
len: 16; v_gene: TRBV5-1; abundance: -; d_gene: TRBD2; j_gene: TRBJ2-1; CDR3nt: TGCGCCAGCAGCACGGGGGGACTAGAGATTTTCGATGAGCAGTTCTTC; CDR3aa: CASSTGGLEIFDEQFF
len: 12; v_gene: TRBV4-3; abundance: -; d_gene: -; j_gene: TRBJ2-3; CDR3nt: TGCGCCAGCAGCCCGGAAACGGATACGCAGTATTTT; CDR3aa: CASSPETDTQYF
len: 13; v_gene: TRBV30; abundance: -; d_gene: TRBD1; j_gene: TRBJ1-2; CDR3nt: TGTGCCTGGAGTCGGACAGGGGTGGATGGCTACACCTTC; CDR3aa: CAWSRTGVDGYTF
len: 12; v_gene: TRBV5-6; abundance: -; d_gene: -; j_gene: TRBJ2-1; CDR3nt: TGTGCCAGCAGCTTGGGTGGAGGGTGGCAGTTCTTC; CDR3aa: CASSLGGGWQFF
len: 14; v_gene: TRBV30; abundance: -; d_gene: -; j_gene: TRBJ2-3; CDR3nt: TGTGCCTGGATAGATCAGGGACGCACAGATACGCAGTATTTT; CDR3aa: CAWIDQGRTDTQYF
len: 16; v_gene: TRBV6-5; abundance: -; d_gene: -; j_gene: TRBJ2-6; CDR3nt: TGTGCCAGCAGTTACGGGTCACTGCTGGGGGCCAACGTCCTGACTTTC; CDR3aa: CASSYGSLLGANVLTF
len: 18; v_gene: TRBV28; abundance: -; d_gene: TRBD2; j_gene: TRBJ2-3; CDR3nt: TGTGCCAGCACCCCAGCGGGTAGCGGGAGAGAGAACACAGATACGCAGTATTTT; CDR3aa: CASTPAGSGRENTDTQYF
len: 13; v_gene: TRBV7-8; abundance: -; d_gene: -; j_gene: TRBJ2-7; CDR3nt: TGTGCCAGCAGCTTTAACCCGACCCGCGAGCAGTACTTC; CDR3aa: CASSFNPTREQYF
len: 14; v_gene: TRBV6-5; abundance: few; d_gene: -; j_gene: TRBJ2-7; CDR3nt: TGTGCCAGCAGCCGGACACTTAACTCCTACGAGCAGTACTTC; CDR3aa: CASSRTLNSYEQYF
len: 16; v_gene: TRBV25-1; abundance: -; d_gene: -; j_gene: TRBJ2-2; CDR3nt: TGTGCCAGCAGTGTGGACTGGGGTTCGAACACCGGGGAGCTGTTTTTT; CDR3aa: CASSVDWGSNTGELFF
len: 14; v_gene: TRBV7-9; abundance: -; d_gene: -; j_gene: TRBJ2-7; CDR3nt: TGTGCCAGCAGCTTAGACCCAATAGCGGACGAGCAGTACTTC; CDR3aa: CASSLDPIADEQYF
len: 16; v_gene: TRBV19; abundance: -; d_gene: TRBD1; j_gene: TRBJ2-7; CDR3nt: TGTGCCAGTAGTCCCCTCGGGACAGGTGGGAGGTTCGAGCAGTACTTC; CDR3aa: CASSPLGTGGRFEQYF
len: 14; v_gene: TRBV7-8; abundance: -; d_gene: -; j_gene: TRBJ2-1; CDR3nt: TGTGCCAGCAGCTTAGCAAAGAGTTACAATGAGCAGTTCTTC; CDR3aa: CASSLAKSYNEQFF
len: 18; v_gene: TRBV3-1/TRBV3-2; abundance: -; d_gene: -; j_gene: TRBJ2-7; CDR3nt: TGTGCCAGCAGCCAAGATAGATCCCAATACAGAAAACCCTACGAGCAGTACTTC; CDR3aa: CASSQDRSQYRKPYEQYF
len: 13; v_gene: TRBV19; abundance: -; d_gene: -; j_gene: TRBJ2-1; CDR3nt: TGTGCCAGTAGCGTAGTTGAGTACAATGAGCAGTTCTTC; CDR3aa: CASSVVEYNEQFF
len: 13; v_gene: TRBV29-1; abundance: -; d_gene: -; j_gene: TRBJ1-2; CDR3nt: TGCAGCGTTGACTGGGGTGAGGGACATGGCTACACCTTC; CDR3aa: CSVDWGEGHGYTF
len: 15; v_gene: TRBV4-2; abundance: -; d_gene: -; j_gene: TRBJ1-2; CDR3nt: TGTGCCAGCAGCCGAGAGGAAGGGGCCCACTATGGCTACACCTTC; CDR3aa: CASSREEGAHYGYTF
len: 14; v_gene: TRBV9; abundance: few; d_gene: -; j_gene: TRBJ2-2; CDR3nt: TGTGCCAGCAGCGTAGAAAGCCGCACCGGGGAGCTGTTTTTT; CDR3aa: CASSVESRTGELFF
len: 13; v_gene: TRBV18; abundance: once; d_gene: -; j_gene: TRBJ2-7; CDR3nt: TGTGCCAGCTCACCAGGTGGGACCTACGAGCAGTACTTC; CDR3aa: CASSPGGTYEQYF
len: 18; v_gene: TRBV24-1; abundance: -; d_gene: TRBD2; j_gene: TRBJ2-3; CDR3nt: TGTGCCACCAGTAATAGCGGGAGGGCCCAGCACCGCACAGATACGCAGTATTTT; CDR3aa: CATSNSGRAQHRTDTQYF
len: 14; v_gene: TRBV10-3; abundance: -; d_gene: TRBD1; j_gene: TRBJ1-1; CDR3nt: TGTGCCATCAGTCGGACAGGGTCGAACACTGAAGCTTTCTTT; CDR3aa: CAISRTGSNTEAFF
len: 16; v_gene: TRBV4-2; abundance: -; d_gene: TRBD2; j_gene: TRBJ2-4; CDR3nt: TGTGCCAGCAGCCAAGGACTAGCGGGAGCCAAAAACATTCAGTACTTC; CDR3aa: CASSQGLAGAKNIQYF
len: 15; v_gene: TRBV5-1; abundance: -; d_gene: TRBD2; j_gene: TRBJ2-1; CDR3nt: TGCGCCAGCAGCTCACCGGGACTACCTTCTGGTGAGCAGTTCTTC; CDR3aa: CASSSPGLPSGEQFF
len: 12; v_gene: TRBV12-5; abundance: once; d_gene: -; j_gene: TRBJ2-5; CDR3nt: TGTGCTAGTGGTTTGGGGACAGCGACCCAGTACTTC; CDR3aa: CASGLGTATQYF
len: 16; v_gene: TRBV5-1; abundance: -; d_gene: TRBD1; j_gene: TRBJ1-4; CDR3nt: TGCGCCAGCAGCTTCGGGACAGGGGGCGCATGGGAAAAACTGTTTTTT; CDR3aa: CASSFGTGGAWEKLFF
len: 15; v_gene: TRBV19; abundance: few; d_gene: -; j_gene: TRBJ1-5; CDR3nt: TGTGCCAGTATGAGAGTCGCGGGGGGCAATCAGCCCCAGCATTTT; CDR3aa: CASMRVAGGNQPQHF
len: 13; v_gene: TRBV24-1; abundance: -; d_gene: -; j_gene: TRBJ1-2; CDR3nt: TGTGCCACCAGTGACGACACCATCTATGGCTACACCTTC; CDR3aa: CATSDDTIYGYTF
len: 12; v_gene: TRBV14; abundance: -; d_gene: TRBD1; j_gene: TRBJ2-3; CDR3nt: TGTGCCAGCAGACAGGGGGCAGATACGCAGTATTTT; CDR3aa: CASRQGADTQYF
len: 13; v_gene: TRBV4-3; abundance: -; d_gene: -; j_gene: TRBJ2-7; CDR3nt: TGCGCCAGCAGCTGGACAACCTCCTACGAGCAGTACTTC; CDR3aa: CASSWTTSYEQYF
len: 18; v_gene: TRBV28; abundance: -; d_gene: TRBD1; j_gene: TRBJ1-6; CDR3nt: TGTGCCAGCAGTGTGGGACAGGGGGGTGTTGGGTATAATTCACCCCTCCACTTT; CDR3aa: CASSVGQGGVGYNSPLHF
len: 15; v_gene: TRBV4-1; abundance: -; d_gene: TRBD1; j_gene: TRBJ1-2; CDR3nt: TGCGCCAGCACCACTACGCCAGGGGGCTTCGAAGGCTACACCTTC; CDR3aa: CASTTTPGGFEGYTF
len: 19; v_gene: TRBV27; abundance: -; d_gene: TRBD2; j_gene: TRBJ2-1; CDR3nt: TGTGCCAGCAGCAAGAGCTCTAGCGGGAGTTTCCGCTCCTACAATGAGCAGTTCTTC; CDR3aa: CASSKSSSGSFRSYNEQFF
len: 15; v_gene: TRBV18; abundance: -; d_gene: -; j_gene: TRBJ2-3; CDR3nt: TGTGCCAGCTCACCCTGGGACGGCCGGGGGGATACGCAGTATTTT; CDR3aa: CASSPWDGRGDTQYF
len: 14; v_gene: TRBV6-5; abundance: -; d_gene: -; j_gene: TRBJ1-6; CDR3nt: TGTGCCAGCAGTTACTCAGGGGACACTTCACCCCTCCACTTT; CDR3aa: CASSYSGDTSPLHF
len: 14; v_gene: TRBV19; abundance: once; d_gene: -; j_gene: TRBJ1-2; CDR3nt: TGTGCCAGTAGTATATACGGACTGAACTATGGCTACACCTTC; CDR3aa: CASSIYGLNYGYTF
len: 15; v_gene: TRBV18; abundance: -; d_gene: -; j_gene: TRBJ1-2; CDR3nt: TGTGCCAGCTCACCATCCGTGGGGGTGCTGGATGGCTACACCTTC; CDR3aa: CASSPSVGVLDGYTF
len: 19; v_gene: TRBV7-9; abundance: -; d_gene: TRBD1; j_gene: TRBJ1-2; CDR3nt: TGTGCCAGCAGCAGTCCCGGGACAGGATTACCTAAGGCAGGCTATGGCTACACCTTC; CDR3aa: CASSSPGTGLPKAGYGYTF
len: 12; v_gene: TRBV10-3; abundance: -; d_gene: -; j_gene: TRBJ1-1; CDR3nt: TGTGCCATCGGGAAGGGGGGGGTTGAAGCTTTCTTT; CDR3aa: CAIGKGGVEAFF
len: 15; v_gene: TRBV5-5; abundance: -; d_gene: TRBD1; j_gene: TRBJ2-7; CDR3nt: TGTGCCAGCAGCTTGGACGACAGGGCTACCTACGAGCAGTACTTC; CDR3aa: CASSLDDRATYEQYF
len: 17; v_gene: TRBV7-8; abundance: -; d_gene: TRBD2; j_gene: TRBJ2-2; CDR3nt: TGTGCCAGCAGCTTTGGCGCTAGCGGGAGTGGCACCGGGGAGCTGTTTTTT; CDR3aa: CASSFGASGSGTGELFF
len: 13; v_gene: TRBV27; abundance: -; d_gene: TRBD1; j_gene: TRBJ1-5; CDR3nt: TGTGCCACGAGGAGGGGGCAGGATCAGCCCCAGCATTTT; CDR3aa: CATRRGQDQPQHF
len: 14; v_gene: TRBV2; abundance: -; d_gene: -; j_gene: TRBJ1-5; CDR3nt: TGTGCCAGCAGTGGAGGGCAAGGCAATCAGCCCCAGCATTTT; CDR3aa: CASSGGQGNQPQHF
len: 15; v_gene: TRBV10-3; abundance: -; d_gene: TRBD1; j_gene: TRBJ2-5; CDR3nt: TGTGCCATCAGTGAGTCGGGACAGATTCAAGAGACCCAGTACTTC; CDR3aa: CAISESGQIQETQYF
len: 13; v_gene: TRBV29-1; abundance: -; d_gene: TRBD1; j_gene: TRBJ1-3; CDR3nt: TGCAGCGTCCGGACAGGGGCTGGAAACACCATATATTTT; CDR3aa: CSVRTGAGNTIYF
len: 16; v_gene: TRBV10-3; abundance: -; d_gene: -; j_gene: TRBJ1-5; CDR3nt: TGTGCCATCAGTGAGTCTGGGGGGTCTAGGGTTCAGCCCCAGCATTTT; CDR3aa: CAISESGGSRVQPQHF